Ten or more counts support the clone carrying this TCR beta chain. Construction of the TCRbeta library involved unique molecular identifiers. TCRdb analysed the PCR reads with MiXCR anew, one entry per CDR3 protein. The sample holds some 600,000 distinct CDR3 sequences, 16% seen once. The source of the sample is a study of T-cell reconstitution after alpha-beta-depleted transplantation in children. With V trimmed by 0 bases and J by 7 bases, 9 bases remained unmatched. This CDR3 contains 16 residues. Germline CDR1 and CDR2: SQVTM and ANQGSEA. The clonotype originates from a human donor who donated a stem cell graft to a child with acute myeloid leukemia. The chain is built from TRBV29-1 and TRBJ2-2, with TRBD1 matching over 9 bases. This material consisted of PBMCs from the stem cell graft donor, taken from the stem cell graft. The CDR3 nucleotides read TGCAGCGTTGAAGAGGGGAGACAGGGGGAGCTCGGGGAGCTGTTTTTT. Its translation: CSVEEGRQGELGELFF.